This T cell receptor beta chain was retrieved from a study of blood T cell repertoires in COVID-19. Study context: COVID-19 samples from acute and convalescent phases originated in the United States, Italy and Spain.

Assay: immunoSEQ multiplex PCR; the TCRdb copy retains only in-frame clones and omits some. The data show roughly 200,000 clones, over 75% seen once. This CDR3 is 15 amino acids long. After removal of 2 bases from V and 5 bases from J, the junction contained 6 bases not matched to a gene. Germline V gives CDR1 SGHTA, CDR2 FQGTGA. Material for sequencing was peripheral blood. V usage is TRBV7-3 and J usage is TRBJ2-5, with TRBD2 matching 9 bases. This TCR came from a human donor with active or convalescent COVID-19. The donor label of this sample is uncertain. The chain's CDR3 is CASSLASGAGETQYF. Written as DNA, the CDR3 is TGTGCCAGCAGCTTAGCTAGCGGGGCGGGTGAGACCCAGTACTTC.